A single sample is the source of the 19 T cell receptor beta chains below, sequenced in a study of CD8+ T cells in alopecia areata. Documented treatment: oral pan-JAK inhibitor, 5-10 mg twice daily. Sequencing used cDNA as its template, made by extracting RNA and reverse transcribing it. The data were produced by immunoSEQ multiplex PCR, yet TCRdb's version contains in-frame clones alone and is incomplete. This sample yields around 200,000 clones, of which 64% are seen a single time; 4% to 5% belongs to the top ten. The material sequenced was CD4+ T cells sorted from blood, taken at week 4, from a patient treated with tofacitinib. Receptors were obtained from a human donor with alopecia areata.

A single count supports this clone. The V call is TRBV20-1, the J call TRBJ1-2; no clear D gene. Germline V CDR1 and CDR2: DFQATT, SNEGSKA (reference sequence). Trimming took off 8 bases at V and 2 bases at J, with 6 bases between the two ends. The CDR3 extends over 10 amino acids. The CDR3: CSSPNYGYTF. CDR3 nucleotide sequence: TGCAGTTCCCCGAACTATGGCTACACCTTC.

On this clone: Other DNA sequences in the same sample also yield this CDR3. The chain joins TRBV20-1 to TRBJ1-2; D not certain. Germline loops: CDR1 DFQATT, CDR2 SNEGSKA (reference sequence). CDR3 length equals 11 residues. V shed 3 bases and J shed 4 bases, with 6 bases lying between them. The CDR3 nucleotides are TGCAGTGCTAGGTCGGGCTATGGCTACACCTTC. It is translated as CSARSGYGYTF.

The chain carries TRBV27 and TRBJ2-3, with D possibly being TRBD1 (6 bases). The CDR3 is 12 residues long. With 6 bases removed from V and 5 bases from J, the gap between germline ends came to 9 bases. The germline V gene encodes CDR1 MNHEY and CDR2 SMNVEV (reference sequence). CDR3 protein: CASSSRGDTQYF. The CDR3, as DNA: TGTGCCAGCAGCTCCAGGGGAGATACGCAGTATTTT.

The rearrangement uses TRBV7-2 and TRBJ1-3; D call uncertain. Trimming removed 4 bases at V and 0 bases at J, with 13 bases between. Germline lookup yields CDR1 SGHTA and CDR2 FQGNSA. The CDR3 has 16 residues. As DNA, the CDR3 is TGTGCCAGCAGCTCACTGCAACTGAGCTCTGGAAACACCATATATTTT. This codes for CASSSLQLSSGNTIYF. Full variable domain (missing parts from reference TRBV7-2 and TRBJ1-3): GAGVSQSPSNKVTEKGKDVELRCDPISGHTALYWYRQSLGQGLEFLIYFQGNSAPDKSGLPSDRFSAERTGGSVSTLTIQRTQQEDSAVYLCASSSLQLSSGNTIYFGEGSWLTVV.

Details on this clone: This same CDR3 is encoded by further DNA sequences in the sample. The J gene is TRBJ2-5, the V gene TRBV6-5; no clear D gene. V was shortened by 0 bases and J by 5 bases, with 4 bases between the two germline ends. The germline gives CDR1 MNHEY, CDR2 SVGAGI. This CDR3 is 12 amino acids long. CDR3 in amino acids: CASSYSGETQYF. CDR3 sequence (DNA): TGTGCCAGCAGTTACTCTGGGGAGACCCAGTACTTC.

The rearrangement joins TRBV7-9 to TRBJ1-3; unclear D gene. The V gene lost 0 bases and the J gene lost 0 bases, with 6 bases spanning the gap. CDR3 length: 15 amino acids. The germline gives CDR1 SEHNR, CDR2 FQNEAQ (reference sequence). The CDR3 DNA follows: TGTGCCAGCAGCTTAGCCGACATCTCTGGAAACACCATATATTTT. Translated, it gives CASSLADISGNTIYF.

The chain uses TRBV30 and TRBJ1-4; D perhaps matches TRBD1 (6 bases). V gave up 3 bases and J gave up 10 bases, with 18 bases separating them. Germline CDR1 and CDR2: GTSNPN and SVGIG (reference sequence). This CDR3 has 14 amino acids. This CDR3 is CAWSLQGGGGKLFF. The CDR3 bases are TGTGCCTGGAGCCTACAGGGCGGTGGGGGAAAACTGTTTTTT.

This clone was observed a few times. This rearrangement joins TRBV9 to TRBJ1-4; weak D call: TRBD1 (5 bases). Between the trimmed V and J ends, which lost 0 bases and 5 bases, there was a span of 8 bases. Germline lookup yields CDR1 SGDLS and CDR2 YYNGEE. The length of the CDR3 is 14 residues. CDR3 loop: CASSVGPGNEKLFF. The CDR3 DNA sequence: TGTGCCAGCAGCGTAGGGCCAGGGAATGAAAAACTGTTTTTT.

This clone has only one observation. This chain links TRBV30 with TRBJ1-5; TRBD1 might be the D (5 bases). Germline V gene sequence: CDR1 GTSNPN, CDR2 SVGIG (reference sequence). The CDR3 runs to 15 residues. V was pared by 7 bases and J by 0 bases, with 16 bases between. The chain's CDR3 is CASTGGSGSNQPQHF. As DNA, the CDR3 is TGTGCCTCCACAGGAGGGTCCGGTAGCAATCAGCCCCAGCATTTT.

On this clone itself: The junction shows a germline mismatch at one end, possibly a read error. CDR3 in DNA: TGTGCCACCAGCAGAGATCCTAATCAGTCCCAGCATTTT. This encodes CATSRDPNQSQHF. The rearrangement joins TRBV15 to TRBJ1-5; D gene unclear. Germline CDR1 LNHNV, CDR2 YYDKDF (reference sequence). The CDR3 spans 13 residues.

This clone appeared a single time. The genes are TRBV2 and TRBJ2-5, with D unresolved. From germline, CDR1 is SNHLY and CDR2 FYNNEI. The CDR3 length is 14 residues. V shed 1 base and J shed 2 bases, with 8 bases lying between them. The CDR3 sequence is CASSEVLRQETQYF. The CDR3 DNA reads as TGTGCCAGCAGTGAAGTCCTCAGGCAAGAGACCCAGTACTTC. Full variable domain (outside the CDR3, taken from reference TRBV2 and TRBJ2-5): EPEVTQTPSHQVTQMGQEVILRCVPISNHLYFYWYRQILGQKVEFLVSFYNNEISEKSEIFDDQFSVERPDGSNFTLKIRSTKLEDSAMYFCASSEVLRQETQYFGPGTRLLVL.

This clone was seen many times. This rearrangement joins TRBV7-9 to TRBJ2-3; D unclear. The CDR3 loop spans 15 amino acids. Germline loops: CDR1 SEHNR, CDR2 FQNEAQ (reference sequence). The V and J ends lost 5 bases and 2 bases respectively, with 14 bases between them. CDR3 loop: CASSLSRRNTDTQYF. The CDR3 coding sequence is TGTGCCAGCAGCCTCTCCAGGCGCAACACAGATACGCAGTATTTT.

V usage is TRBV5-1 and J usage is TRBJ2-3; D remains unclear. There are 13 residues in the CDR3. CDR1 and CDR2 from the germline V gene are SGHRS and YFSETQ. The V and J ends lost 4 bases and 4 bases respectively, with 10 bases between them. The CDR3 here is CASSDVGSDTQYF. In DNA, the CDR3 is TGCGCCAGCAGCGATGTTGGGTCAGATACGCAGTATTTT.

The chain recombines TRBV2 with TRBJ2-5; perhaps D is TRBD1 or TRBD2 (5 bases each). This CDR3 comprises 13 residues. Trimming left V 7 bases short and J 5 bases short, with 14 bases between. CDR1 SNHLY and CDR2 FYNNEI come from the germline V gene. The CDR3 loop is CASNQGREETQYF. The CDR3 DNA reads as TGTGCCAGCAATCAGGGCAGGGAGGAGACCCAGTACTTC. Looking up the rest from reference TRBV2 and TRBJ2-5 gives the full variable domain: EPEVTQTPSHQVTQMGQEVILRCVPISNHLYFYWYRQILGQKVEFLVSFYNNEISEKSEIFDDQFSVERPDGSNFTLKIRSTKLEDSAMYFCASNQGREETQYFGPGTRLLVL.

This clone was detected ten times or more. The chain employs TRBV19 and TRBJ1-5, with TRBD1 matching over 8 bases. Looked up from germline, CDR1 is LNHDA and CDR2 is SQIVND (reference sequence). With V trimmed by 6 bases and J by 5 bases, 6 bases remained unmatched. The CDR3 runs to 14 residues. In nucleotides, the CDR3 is TGTGCCAGTAGGGGACAGGCCGTCTATCAGCCCCAGCATTTT. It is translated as CASRGQAVYQPQHF.

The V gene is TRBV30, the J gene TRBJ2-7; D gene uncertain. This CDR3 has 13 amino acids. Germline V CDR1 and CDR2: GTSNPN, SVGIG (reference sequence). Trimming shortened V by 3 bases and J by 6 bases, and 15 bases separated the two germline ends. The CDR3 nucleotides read TGTGCCTGGAGCCTACTTGGAAAGGGCGAGCAGTACTTC. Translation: CAWSLLGKGEQYF.

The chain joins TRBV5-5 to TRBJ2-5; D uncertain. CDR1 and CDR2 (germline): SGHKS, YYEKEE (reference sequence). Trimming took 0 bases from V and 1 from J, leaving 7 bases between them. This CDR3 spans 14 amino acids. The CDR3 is CASSLAEFQETQYF. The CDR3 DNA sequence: TGTGCCAGCAGCTTGGCGGAGTTCCAAGAGACCCAGTACTTC.

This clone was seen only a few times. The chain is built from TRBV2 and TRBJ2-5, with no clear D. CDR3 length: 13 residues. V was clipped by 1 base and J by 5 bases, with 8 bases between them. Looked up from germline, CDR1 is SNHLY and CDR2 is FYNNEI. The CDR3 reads CASSEGLWETQYF. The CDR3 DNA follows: TGTGCCAGCAGTGAAGGACTTTGGGAGACCCAGTACTTC.

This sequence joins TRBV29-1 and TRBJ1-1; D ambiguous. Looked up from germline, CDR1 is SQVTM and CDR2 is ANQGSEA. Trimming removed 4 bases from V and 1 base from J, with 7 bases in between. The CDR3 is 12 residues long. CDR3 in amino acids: CSVGAWNTEAFF. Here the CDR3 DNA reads TGCAGCGTTGGCGCCTGGAACACTGAAGCTTTCTTT.